This record looks at one T cell receptor (beta chain) sequence and its context. The sample comes from a study of blood T cell repertoires in COVID-19. Method: immunoSEQ multiplex PCR; TCRdb's copy keeps in-frame clones and lacks some. Among about 130,000 clones listed, 85% were seen once. Germline CDR1 and CDR2: SQVTM and ANQGSEA. The CDR3 length is 15 residues. V was pared by 6 bases and J by 1 base, with 18 bases between. The sequenced sample was peripheral blood. J is TRBJ1-1 and V is TRBV29-1; weak D call: TRBD1 (5 bases). This clonotype originated in a man older than 75 with active or convalescent COVID-19. CDR3 sequence reads: CSVQGAGLRNTEAFF. The CDR3 region has the DNA TGCAGCGTGCAAGGGGCAGGCCTAAGGAACACTGAAGCTTTCTTT.